This T cell receptor beta chain was identified during a study of blood T cell repertoires in COVID-19. Study information: Some COVID-19 samples were acute and others convalescent; all came from the United States, Italy and Spain. PBMCs, B-cell-depleted T cells, or T cells were the source of the cDNA or gDNA that made up the material.

Original handling: Estimates of nucleated cell counts were drawn from the amplification of reference gene primers. This table comes from immunoSEQ multiplex PCR, and its TCRdb copy is limited to in-frame clones, with some not included. V, J and clone size are taken as reported in that table, and D and trimming were inferred from the DNA itself. This sample carries hundreds of thousands of clones, 83% of them seen once, and the ten largest clones take about 2.5%. From germline, CDR1 is LNHDA and CDR2 SQIVND (reference sequence). Trimming took 3 bases from V and 6 from J, leaving 12 bases between them. This CDR3 comprises 14 residues.

The rearrangement links TRBV19 to TRBJ2-1; weak D call: TRBD2 (5 bases). Sequenced input: peripheral blood. The sequence was collected from a woman aged 35 to 49 with active or convalescent COVID-19. The CDR3 is CASSMRGIGNEQFF. The CDR3 bases are TGTGCCAGTAGTATGAGAGGGATCGGCAATGAGCAGTTCTTC.